These T cell receptor beta chains were read from a single sample in a study of cytomegalovirus exposure and HLA in healthy donors. Method: immunoSEQ multiplex PCR; TCRdb's copy keeps in-frame clones and lacks some. The sample has about 150,000 clones; over 80% are singletons. Sequencing was done on a sample of PBMCs. These receptors were taken from a woman under 40 in good health and CMV-seronegative. Both conserved end residues are part of each CDR3. A D gene is named only where the DNA matches it firmly. Expanded clones get a size class; other rows say once, few or many, or leave the size out.

J gene	V gene	clone size	D gene	CDR3 protein	CDR3 DNA
TRBJ1-5	TRBV18	once	.	CASSRGGDQPQHF	TGTGCCAGCTCACGGGGAGGAGATCAGCCCCAGCATTTT
TRBJ2-1	TRBV7-9	.	TRBD2	CASSLDVGGFHNEQFF	TGTGCCAGCAGCTTAGACGTGGGAGGGTTCCACAATGAGCAGTTCTTC
TRBJ1-2	TRBV6-1	few	TRBD1	CASRGTGENGYTF	TGTGCCAGCCGTGGGACAGGCGAGAATGGCTACACCTTC
TRBJ2-2	TRBV9	.	.	CASSPHSAGELFF	TGTGCCAGCAGCCCTCACTCGGCCGGGGAGCTGTTTTTT
TRBJ2-7	TRBV7-8	.	TRBD2	CASSLDLGGRFYEQYF	TGTGCCAGCAGCTTAGACTTAGGCGGGAGGTTCTACGAGCAGTACTTC
TRBJ1-1	TRBV29-1	.	.	CSVSSGITEAFF	TGCAGCGTATCTTCAGGGATCACTGAAGCTTTCTTT
TRBJ2-3	TRBV12-5	once	TRBD1	CASGSGTATQYF	TGTGCTAGTGGTTCAGGGACAGCTACGCAGTATTTT
TRBJ2-4	TRBV19	.	TRBD2	CASSPRLAGGSAKNIQYF	TGTGCCAGTAGTCCCCGGCTAGCGGGGGGGTCAGCCAAAAACATTCAGTACTTC
TRBJ2-6	TRBV9	.	.	CASSVPNSSGANVLTF	TGTGCCAGCAGCGTCCCTAATAGCTCTGGGGCCAACGTCCTGACTTTC
TRBJ2-1	TRBV7-9	.	TRBD1	CASSLFVRQGSDEQFF	TGTGCCAGCAGCTTATTTGTGAGACAGGGGTCCGATGAGCAGTTCTTC
TRBJ2-5	TRBV19	.	.	CASSIGAGDGQETQYF	TGTGCCAGTAGTATAGGGGCAGGGGATGGTCAAGAGACCCAGTACTTC
TRBJ2-5	TRBV7-2	.	.	CASSYRGQGETQYF	TGTGCCAGCAGCTACCGGGGACAAGGAGAGACCCAGTACTTC